The 9 T cell receptor beta chains below were found in one sample sequenced in a study of blood T cell dynamics during melanoma immunotherapy. The data were produced by immunoSEQ multiplex PCR, yet TCRdb's version contains in-frame clones alone and is incomplete. This sample carries almost 25,000 clones, around 90% of them seen once, and the ten largest clones take roughly 4.5%. Documented time point: pre-treatment baseline. Material: blood, obtained from a patient treated with checkpoint blockade. The receptors shown here come from a human donor with melanoma.

The genes are TRBV5-1 and TRBJ2-7; 16 nucleotides line up with TRBD2. The V and J ends lost 3 bases and 0 bases, in that order; junction bases with no gene match: 3. Germline CDR1 and CDR2: SGHRS and YFSETQ. The CDR3 is made up of 17 amino acids. The CDR3 here is CASSSGLAGGPSYEQYF. CDR3 DNA sequence: TGCGCCAGCAGCTCGGGACTAGCGGGAGGGCCCTCCTACGAGCAGTACTTC.

J is TRBJ2-5 and V is TRBV4-2; D could derive from TRBD1 or TRBD2 (5 bases each). Germline lookup yields CDR1 LGHNA and CDR2 YNFKEQ. This CDR3 region has 16 residues. V was pared by 1 base and J by 3 bases, with 15 bases between. The CDR3 DNA is TGTGCCAGCAGCCAAGTTGGGGCCGCGGGCGAAGAGACCCAGTACTTC. Translated: CASSQVGAAGEETQYF.

The rearrangement links TRBV9 to TRBJ2-1, with D possibly matching TRBD1 (5 bases). The CDR3 sequence is 16 residues long. Trimming stripped 4 bases from V and 8 bases from J, with 22 bases between. Germline V gives CDR1 SGDLS, CDR2 YYNGEE. The CDR3 loop is CASSNPGQGGYYEQFF. CDR3 in DNA: TGTGCCAGCAGCAACCCAGGGCAGGGTGGTTATTATGAGCAGTTCTTC.

The CDR3 region has the DNA TGTGCCAGCTCACCCAGGACTAGTCAAGAGACCCAGTACTTC. Encoded protein: CASSPRTSQETQYF. The V and J genes are TRBV18 and TRBJ2-5, with 7 bases identical to TRBD2. V was pared by 3 bases and J by 2 bases, with 3 bases of the junction left unmatched. CDR3 size: 14 residues. Germline CDR1 reads KGHSH; CDR2 reads LQKENI.

The chain uses TRBV10-3 and TRBJ2-3; 11 nucleotides match TRBD2. Trimming took 7 bases from V and 6 from J; bases not matched to a gene: 12. This CDR3 contains 16 residues. The germline V gene encodes CDR1 ENHRY and CDR2 SYGVKD. CDR3 loop: CAITRNSGRAGDTQYF. The CDR3 DNA reads TGTGCCATCACACGGAATAGCGGGAGGGCCGGGGATACGCAGTATTTT.

The genes are TRBV6-5 and TRBJ2-3; D is possibly TRBD1 (6 bases). Germline V CDR1 and CDR2: MNHEY, SVGAGI. The ends were cut back, 6 bases at V and 4 bases at J, with 14 bases in the middle. The CDR3 totals 14 residues. DNA of the CDR3: TGTGCCAGCAGAGAACAGGGAGCCGCAGATACGCAGTATTTT. Its protein is CASREQGAADTQYF.

In nucleotides, the CDR3 is TGTGCCAGCAGCTTAGGGAGCGGGAGGGTGGGGCAGTTCTTC. Translated, it gives CASSLGSGRVGQFF. The rearrangement links TRBV11-2 to TRBJ2-1, with TRBD2 matching over 10 bases. The CDR3 length is 14 residues. The germline V gene has CDR1 SGHAT and CDR2 FQNNGV. Trimming removed 1 base from V and 12 bases from J; junction bases left unmatched: 6. The whole variable domain, remainder taken from reference TRBV11-2 and TRBJ2-1, is EAGVAQSPRYKIIEKRQSVAFWCNPISGHATLYWYQQILGQGPKLLIQFQNNGVVDDSQLPKDRFSAERLKGVDSTLKIQPAKLEDSAVYLCASSLGSGRVGQFFGPGTRLTVL.

The chain employs TRBV28 and TRBJ2-3; D is uncertain. Looked up from germline, CDR1 is MDHEN and CDR2 is SYDVKM. This CDR3 spans 11 amino acids. Trimming removed 9 bases at V and 4 bases at J, with 8 bases between. The CDR3 coding sequence is TGTGCCAGTAGAGATCCAGATACGCAGTATTTT. Translating it yields CASRDPDTQYF. Full variable domain (missing parts from reference TRBV28 and TRBJ2-3): DVKVTQSSRYLVKRTGEKVFLECVQDMDHENMFWYRQDPGLGLRLIYFSYDVKMKEKGDIPEGYSVSREKKERFSLILESASTNQTSMYLCASRDPDTQYFGPGTRLTVL.

This rearrangement joins TRBV18 to TRBJ2-5; D is uncertain. The V and J ends lost 3 bases and 1 base respectively, with 9 bases between them. CDR3 size: 14 residues. The germline CDR1 and CDR2 sequences are KGHSH and LQKENI. CDR3 sequence (DNA): TGTGCCAGCTCACCGGGAAGCCTCCAAGAGACCCAGTACTTC. It is translated as CASSPGSLQETQYF.